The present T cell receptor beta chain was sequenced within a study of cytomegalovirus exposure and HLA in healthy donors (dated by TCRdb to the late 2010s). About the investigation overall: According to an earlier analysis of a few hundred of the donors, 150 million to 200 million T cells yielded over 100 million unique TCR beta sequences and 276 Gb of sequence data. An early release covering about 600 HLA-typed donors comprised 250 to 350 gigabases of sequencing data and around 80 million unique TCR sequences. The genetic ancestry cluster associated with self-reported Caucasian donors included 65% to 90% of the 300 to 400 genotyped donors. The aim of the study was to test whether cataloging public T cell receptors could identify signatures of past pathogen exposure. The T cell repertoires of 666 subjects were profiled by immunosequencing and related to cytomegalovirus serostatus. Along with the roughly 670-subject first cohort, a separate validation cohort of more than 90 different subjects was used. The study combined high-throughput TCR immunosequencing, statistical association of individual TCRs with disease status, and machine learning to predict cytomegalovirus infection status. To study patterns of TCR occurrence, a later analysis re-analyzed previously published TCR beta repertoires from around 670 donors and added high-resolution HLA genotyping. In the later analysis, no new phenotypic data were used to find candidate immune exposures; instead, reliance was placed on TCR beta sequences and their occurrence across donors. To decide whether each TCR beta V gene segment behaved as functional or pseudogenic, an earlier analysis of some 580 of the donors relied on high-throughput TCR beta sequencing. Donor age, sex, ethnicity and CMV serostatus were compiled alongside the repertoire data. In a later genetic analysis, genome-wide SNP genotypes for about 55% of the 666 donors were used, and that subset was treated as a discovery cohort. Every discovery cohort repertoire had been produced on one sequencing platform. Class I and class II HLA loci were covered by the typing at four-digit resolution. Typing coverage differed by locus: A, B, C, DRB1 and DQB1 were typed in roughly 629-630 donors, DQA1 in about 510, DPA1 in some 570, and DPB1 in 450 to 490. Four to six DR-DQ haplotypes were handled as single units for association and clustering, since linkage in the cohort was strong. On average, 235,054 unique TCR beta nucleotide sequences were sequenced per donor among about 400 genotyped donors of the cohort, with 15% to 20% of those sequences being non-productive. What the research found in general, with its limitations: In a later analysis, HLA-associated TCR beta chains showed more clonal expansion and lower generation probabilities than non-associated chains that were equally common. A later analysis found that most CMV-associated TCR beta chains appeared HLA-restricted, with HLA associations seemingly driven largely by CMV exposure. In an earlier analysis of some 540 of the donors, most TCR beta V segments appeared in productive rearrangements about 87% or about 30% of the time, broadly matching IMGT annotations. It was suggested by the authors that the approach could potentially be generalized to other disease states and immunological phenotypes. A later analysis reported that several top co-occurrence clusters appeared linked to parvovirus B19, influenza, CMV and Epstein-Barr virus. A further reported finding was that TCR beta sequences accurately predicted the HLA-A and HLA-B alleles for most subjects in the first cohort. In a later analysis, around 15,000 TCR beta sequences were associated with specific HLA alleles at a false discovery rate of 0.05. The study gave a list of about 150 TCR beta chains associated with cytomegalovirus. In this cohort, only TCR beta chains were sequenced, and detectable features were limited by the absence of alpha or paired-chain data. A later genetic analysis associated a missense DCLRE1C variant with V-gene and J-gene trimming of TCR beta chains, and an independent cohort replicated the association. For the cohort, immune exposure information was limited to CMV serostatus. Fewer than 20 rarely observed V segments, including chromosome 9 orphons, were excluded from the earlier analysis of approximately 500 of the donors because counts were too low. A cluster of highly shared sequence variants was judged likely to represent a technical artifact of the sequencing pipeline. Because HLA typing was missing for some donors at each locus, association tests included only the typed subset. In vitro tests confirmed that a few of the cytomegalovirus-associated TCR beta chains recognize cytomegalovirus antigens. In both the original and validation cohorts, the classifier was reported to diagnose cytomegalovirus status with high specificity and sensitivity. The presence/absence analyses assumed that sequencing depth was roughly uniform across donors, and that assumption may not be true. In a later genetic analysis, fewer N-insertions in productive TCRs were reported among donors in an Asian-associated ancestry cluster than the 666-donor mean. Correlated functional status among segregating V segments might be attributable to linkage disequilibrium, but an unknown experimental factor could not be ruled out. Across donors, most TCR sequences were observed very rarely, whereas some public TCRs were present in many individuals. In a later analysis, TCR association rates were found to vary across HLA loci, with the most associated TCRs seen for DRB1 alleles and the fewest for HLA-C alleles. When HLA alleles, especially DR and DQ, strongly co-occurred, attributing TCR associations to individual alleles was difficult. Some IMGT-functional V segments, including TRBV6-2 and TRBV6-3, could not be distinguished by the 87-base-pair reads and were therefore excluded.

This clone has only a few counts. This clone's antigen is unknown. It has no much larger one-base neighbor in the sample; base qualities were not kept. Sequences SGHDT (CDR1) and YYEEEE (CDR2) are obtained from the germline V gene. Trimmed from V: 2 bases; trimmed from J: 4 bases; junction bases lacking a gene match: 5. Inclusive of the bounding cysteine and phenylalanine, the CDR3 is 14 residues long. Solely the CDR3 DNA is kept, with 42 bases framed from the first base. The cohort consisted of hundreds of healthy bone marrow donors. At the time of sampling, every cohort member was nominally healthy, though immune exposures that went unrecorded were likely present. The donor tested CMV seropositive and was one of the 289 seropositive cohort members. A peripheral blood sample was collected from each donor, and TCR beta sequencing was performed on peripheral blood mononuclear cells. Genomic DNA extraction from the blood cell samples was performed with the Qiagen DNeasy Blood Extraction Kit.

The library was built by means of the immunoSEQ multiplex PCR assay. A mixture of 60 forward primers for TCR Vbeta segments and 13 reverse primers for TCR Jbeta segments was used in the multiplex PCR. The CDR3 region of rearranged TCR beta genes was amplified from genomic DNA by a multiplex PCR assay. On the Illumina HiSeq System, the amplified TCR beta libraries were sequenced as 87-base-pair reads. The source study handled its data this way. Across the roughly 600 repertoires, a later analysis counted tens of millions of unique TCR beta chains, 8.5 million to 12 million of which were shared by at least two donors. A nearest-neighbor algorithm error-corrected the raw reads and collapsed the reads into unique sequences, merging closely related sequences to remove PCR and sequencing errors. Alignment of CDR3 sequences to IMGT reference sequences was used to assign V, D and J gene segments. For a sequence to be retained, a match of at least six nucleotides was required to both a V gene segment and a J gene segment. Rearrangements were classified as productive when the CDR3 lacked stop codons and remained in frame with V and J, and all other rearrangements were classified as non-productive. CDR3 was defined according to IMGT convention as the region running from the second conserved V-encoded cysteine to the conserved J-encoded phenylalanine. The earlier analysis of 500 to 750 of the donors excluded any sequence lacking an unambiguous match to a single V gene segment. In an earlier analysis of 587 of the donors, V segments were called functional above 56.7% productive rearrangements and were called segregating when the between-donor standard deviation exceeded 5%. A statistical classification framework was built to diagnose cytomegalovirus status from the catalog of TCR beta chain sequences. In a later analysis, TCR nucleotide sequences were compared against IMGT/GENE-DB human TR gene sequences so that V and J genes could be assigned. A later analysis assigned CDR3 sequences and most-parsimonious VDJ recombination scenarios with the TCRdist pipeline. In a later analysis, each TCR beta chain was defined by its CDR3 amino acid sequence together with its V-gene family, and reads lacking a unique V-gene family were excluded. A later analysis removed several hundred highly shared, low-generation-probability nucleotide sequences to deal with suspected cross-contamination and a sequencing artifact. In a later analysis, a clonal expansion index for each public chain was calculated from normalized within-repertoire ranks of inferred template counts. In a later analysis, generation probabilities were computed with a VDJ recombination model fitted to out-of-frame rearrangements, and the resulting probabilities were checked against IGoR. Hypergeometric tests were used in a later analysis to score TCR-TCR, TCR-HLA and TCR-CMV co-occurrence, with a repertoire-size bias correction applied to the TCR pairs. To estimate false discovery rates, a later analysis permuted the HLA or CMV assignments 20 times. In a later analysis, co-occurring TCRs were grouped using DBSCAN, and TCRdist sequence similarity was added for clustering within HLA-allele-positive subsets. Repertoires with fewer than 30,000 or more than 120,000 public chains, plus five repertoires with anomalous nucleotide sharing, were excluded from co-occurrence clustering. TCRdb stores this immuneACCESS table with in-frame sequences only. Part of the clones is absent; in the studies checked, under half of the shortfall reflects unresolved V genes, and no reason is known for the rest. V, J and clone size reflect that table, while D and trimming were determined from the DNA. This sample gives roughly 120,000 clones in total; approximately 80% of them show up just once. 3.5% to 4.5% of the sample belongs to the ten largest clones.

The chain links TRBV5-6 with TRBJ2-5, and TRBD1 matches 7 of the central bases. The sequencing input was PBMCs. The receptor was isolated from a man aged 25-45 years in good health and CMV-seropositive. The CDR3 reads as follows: CASSLMTGRETQYF. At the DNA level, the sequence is TGTGCCAGCAGCTTAATGACAGGGCGAGAGACCCAGTACTTC.